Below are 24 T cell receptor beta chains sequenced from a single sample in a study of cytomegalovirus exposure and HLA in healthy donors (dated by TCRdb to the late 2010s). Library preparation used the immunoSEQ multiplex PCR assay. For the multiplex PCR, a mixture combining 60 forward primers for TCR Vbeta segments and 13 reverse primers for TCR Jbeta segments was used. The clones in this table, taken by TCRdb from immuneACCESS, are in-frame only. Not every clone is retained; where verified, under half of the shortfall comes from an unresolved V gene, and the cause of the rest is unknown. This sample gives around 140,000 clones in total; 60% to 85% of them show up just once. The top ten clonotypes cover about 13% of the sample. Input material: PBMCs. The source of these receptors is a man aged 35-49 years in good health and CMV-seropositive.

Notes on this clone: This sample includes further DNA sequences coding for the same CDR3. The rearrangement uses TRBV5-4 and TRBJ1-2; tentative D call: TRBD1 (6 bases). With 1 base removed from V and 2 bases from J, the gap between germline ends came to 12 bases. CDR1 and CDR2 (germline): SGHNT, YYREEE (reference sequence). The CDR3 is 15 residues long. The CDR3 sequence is CASSLRGAGNYGYTF. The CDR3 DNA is TGTGCCAGCAGCTTGCGGGGGGCGGGGAACTATGGCTACACCTTC.

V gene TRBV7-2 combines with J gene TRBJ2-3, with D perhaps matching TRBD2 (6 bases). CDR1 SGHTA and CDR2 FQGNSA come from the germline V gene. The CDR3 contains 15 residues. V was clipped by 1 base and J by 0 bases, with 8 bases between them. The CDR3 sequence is CASSLGTTSTDTQYF. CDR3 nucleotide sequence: TGTGCCAGCAGCTTAGGGACTACCAGCACAGATACGCAGTATTTT.

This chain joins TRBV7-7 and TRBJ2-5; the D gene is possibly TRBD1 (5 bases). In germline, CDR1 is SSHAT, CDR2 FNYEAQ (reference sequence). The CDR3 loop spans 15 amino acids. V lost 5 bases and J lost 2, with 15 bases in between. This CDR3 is CASSPSRQLQETQYF. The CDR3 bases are TGTGCCAGCAGCCCCTCCCGACAGCTTCAAGAGACCCAGTACTTC.

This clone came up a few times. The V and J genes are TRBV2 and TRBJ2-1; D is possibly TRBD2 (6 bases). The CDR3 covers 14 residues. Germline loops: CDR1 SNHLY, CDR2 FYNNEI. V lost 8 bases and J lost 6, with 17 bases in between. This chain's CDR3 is CASGSRDSPNEQFF. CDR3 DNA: TGTGCCAGCGGATCCCGGGACTCCCCCAATGAGCAGTTCTTC. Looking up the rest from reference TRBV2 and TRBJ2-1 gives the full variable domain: EPEVTQTPSHQVTQMGQEVILRCVPISNHLYFYWYRQILGQKVEFLVSFYNNEISEKSEIFDDQFSVERPDGSNFTLKIRSTKLEDSAMYFCASGSRDSPNEQFFGPGTRLTVL.

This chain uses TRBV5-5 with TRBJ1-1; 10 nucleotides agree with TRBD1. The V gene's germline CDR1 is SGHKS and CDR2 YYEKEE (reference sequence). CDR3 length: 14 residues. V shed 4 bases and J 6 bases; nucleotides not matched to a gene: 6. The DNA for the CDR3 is TGTGCCAGCAGCCGACTGACAGGGGGCGCTGAAGCTTTCTTT. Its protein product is CASSRLTGGAEAFF.

This CDR3 reads CASSPGVAKNIQYF. The CDR3 bases are TGTGCCAGCAGCCCGGGAGTAGCCAAAAACATTCAGTACTTC. This chain links TRBV5-4 with TRBJ2-4; D is possibly TRBD2 (6 bases). V shed 4 bases and J shed 0 bases, with 8 bases lying between them. The germline CDR1 and CDR2 sequences are SGHNT and YYREEE (reference sequence). The CDR3 spans 14 residues. Full variable domain (rest looked up from reference TRBV5-4 and TRBJ2-4): ETGVTQSPTHLIKTRGQQVTLRCSSQSGHNTVSWYQQALGQGPQFIFQYYREEENGRGNFPPRFSGLQFPNYSSELNVNALELDDSALYLCASSPGVAKNIQYFGAGTRLSVL.

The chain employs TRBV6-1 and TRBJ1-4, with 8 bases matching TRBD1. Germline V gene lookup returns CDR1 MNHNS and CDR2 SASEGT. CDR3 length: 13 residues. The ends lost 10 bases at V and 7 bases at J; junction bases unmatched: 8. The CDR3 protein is CATFRQGLEKLFF. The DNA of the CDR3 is TGTGCCACTTTCCGACAGGGGCTTGAAAAACTGTTTTTT.

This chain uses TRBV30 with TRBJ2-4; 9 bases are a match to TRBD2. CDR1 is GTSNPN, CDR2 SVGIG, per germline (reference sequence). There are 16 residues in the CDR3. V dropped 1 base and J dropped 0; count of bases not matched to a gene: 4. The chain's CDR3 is CAWSALAGRAKNIQYF. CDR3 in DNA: TGTGCCTGGAGTGCCCTAGCGGGAAGAGCCAAAAACATTCAGTACTTC.

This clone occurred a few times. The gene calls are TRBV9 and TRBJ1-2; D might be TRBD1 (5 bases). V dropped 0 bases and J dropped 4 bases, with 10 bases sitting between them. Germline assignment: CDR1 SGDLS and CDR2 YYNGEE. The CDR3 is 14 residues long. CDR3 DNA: TGTGCCAGCAGCGTAGGGGAGGGGACCTATGGCTACACCTTC. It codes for CASSVGEGTYGYTF.

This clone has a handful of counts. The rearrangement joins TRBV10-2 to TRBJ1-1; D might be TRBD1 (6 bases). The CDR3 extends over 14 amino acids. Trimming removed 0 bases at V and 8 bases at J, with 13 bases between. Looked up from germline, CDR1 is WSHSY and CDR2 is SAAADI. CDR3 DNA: TGCGCCAGCAGTGAGTCGGGGGGGGGCAGAGAAGCTTTCTTT. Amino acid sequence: CASSESGGGREAFF.

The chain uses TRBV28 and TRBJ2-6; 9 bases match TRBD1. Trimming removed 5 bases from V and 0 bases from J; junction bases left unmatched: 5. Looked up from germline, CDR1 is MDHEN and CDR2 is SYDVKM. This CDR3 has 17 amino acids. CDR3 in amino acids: CASSAGTGFSGANVLTF. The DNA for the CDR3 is TGTGCCAGCAGTGCCGGGACAGGGTTCTCTGGGGCCAACGTCCTGACTTTC.

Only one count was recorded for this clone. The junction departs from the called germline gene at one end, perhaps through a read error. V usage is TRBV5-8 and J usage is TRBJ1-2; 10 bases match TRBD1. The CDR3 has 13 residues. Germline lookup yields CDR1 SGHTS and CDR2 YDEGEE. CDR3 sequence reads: CASRRQGAGGYTF. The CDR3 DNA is TGTGCTAGCAGACGACAGGGGGCGGGTGGCTACACCTTC.

This CDR3 is CASSLDLEKLFF. Written as DNA, the CDR3 is TGCGCCAGCAGCTTGGATCTTGAAAAACTGTTTTTT. This chain links TRBV5-1 with TRBJ1-4; D is unresolved. This CDR3 has 12 amino acids. CDR1 and CDR2 (germline): SGHRS, YFSETQ. V shed 0 bases and J shed 7 bases, with 4 bases lying between them.

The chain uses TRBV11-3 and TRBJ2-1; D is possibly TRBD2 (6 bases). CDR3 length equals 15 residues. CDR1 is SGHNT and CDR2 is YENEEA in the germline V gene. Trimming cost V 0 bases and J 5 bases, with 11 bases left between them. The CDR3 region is CASSLEGGEHNEQFF. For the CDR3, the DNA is TGTGCCAGCAGCTTAGAAGGCGGGGAACACAATGAGCAGTTCTTC.

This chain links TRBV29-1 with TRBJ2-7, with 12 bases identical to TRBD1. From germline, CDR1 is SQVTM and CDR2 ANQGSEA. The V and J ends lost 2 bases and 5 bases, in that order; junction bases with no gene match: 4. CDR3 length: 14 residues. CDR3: CSVELGTGGDEQYF. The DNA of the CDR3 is TGCAGCGTTGAACTTGGGACAGGGGGCGACGAGCAGTACTTC.

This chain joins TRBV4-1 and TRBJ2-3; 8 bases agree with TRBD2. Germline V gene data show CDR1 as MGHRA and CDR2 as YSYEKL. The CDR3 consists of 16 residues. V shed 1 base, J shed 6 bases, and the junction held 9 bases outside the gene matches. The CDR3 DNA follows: TGCGCCAGCAGCCAAGTGAACGGGAGGGCCGGGGATACGCAGTATTTT. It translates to CASSQVNGRAGDTQYF.

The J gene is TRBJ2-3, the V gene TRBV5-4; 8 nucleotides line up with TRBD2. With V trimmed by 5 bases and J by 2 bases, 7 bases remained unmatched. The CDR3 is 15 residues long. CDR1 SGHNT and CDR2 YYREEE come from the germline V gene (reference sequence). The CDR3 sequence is CASSSGTSPTDTQYF. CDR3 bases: TGTGCCAGCAGTTCCGGGACTAGTCCCACAGATACGCAGTATTTT.

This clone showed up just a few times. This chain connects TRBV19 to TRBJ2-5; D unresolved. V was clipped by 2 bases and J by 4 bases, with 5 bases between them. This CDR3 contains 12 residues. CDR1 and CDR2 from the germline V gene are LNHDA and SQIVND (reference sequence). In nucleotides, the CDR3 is TGTGCCAGTAGTATATCAGGAGAGACCCAGTACTTC. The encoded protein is CASSISGETQYF.

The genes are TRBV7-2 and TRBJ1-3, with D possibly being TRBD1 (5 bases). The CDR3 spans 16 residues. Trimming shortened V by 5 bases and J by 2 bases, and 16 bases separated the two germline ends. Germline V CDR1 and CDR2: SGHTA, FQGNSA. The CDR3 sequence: CASSLSSDTTGNTIYF. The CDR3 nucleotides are TGTGCCAGCAGCCTGTCTTCGGACACTACTGGAAACACCATATATTTT.

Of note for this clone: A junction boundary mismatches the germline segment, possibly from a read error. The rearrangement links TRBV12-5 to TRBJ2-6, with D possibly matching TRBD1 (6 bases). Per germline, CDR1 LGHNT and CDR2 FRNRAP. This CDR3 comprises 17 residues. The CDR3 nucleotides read TGTGCTGGTGGTTTGCTTCGGGACACCTCTGGGGCCAACGTCCTGACTTTC. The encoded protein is CAGGLLRDTSGANVLTF.

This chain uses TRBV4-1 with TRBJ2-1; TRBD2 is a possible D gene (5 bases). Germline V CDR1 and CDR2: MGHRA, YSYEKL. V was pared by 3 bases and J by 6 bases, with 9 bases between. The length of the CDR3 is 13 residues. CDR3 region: CASSHGLLNEQFF. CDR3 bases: TGCGCCAGCAGCCACGGACTTCTCAATGAGCAGTTCTTC.

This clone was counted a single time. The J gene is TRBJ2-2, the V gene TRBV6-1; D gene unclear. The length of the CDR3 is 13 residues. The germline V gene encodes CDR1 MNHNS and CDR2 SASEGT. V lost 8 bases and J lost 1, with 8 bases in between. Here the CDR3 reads CASFEENTGELFF. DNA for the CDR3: TGTGCCAGCTTCGAGGAGAACACCGGGGAGCTGTTTTTT.

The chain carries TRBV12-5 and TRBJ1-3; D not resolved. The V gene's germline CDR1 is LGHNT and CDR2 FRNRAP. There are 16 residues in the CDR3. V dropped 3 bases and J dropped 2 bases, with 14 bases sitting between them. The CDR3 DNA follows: TGTGCTAGTGGTTTTCATTCCAGCGGGCCTGGAAACACCATATATTTT. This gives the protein CASGFHSSGPGNTIYF.

The CDR3 spells CASSDLNSSGGILLNTIYF. As DNA, the CDR3 is TGCGCCAGCAGTGACCTCAATTCTTCAGGGGGAATTCTTCTAAACACCATATATTTT. This sequence joins TRBV10-1 and TRBJ1-3; 7 bases are shared with TRBD1. The CDR3 runs to 19 residues. Per the germline V gene, CDR1 is WNHNN and CDR2 is SYGVQD (reference sequence). J was trimmed by 6 bases and V by 3 bases; bases with no gene match: 20.